The 8 T cell receptor beta chains presented below share a single source sample, sequenced in a study of PD-L1 blockade in urothelial cancer. TCRdb's copy holds only in-frame clones and misses some; the assay was immunoSEQ multiplex PCR. Here the sample spans roughly 95,000 clones, around nine tenths being singletons. The time point here: pretreatment peripheral blood. Specimen: PBMCs, collected around atezolizumab (anti-PD-L1) treatment. Receptor source: a man in his sixties with urothelial cancer.

This clone has just one count. This chain links TRBV7-9 with TRBJ1-1; D not certain. Trimming cost V 8 bases and J 3 bases, with 13 bases left between them. Germline V gene data show CDR1 as SEHNR and CDR2 as FQNEAQ (reference sequence). CDR3 size: 13 residues. Here the CDR3 DNA reads TGTGCCAGCCTACATAGACGGGACACTGAAGCTTTCTTT. This sequence encodes CASLHRRDTEAFF. Combining the CDR3 with reference TRBV7-9 and TRBJ1-1 gives the whole variable domain DTGVSQNPRHKITKRGQNVTFRCDPISEHNRLYWYRQTLGQGPEFLTYFQNEAQLEKSRLLSDRFSAERPKGSFSTLEIQRTEQGDSAMYLCASLHRRDTEAFFGQGTRLTVV.

The V gene is TRBV5-1, the J gene TRBJ1-1, with D perhaps TRBD1 (5 bases). The CDR3 is made up of 15 amino acids. CDR1 and CDR2 from the germline V gene are SGHRS and YFSETQ. Between the trimmed V and J ends, which lost 4 bases and 0 bases, there was a span of 13 bases. DNA for the CDR3: TGCGCCAGCAGCGCCGCCGGGGGATTGAACACTGAAGCTTTCTTT. Its translation is CASSAAGGLNTEAFF.

The CDR3 sequence: CASSRPGGNQPQHF. Written as DNA, the CDR3 is TGTGCCAGCAGTAGGCCAGGGGGGAATCAGCCCCAGCATTTT. V usage is TRBV6-6 and J usage is TRBJ1-5, with 7 bases identical to TRBD1. The CDR3 covers 14 residues. Trimming at V came to 5 bases and at J to 4 bases, leaving 5 bases not matched to a gene. Germline CDR1 is MNHNY and CDR2 is SVGAGI (reference sequence).

The V gene is TRBV9, the J gene TRBJ2-5; no reliable D call. CDR1 is SGDLS and CDR2 is YYNGEE in the germline V gene. The V end lost 0 bases, the J end lost 7 bases, and 10 bases lay between the germline ends. This CDR3 contains 13 residues. In DNA form, the CDR3 reads TGTGCCAGCAGCGTAGCTGTCAGTGGGACCCAGTACTTC. Protein: CASSVAVSGTQYF.

V usage is TRBV7-9 and J usage is TRBJ1-5, with 7 nucleotides matching TRBD1. In germline, CDR1 is SEHNR, CDR2 FQNEAQ (reference sequence). The CDR3 totals 13 residues. Losses at the gene ends were 5 bases for V and 10 bases for J; bases not matched to a gene: 8. In nucleotides, the CDR3 is TGTGCCAGCAGCCGGGACAGCATCACCCCCCAGCATTTT. The encoded protein is CASSRDSITPQHF.

V and J are TRBV18 and TRBJ2-1, with 7 nucleotides matching TRBD2. The trim removed 6 bases at V and 2 bases at J, leaving 10 bases unmatched. Germline V gene lookup returns CDR1 KGHSH and CDR2 LQKENI. The CDR3 runs to 16 residues. The CDR3 region has the DNA TGTGCCAGCTCTCGAGGGGCCAGCGGGGCCTACAATGAGCAGTTCTTC. Its protein is CASSRGASGAYNEQFF.

A word on this clone: At one of its ends the junction is not consistent with the germline gene, which may arise from a read error. The chain uses TRBV28 and TRBJ1-4; the D is unclear. Germline V CDR1 and CDR2: MDHEN, SYDVKM. The CDR3 covers 13 residues. DNA of the CDR3: TGTGCCAGCAGTTTAGAGTCGAGAGGAAAAGTGTTTTTT. This sequence encodes CASSLESRGKVFF.

The chain couples TRBV5-8 to TRBJ2-7; TRBD1 agrees at 9 bases. V gave up 7 bases and J gave up 1 base; unmatched junction bases: 15. This CDR3 spans 17 amino acids. CDR1 and CDR2 from the germline V gene are SGHTS and YDEGEE. The CDR3 nucleotides read TGTGCCAGCCGAAAGGACAGGGGATTACCTCAGTCCTACGAGCAGTACTTC. Its translation: CASRKDRGLPQSYEQYF.